These 7 T cell receptor beta chains originate from one sample sequenced in a study of blood T cell repertoires in COVID-19. The table came from immunoSEQ multiplex PCR; TCRdb's copy has only in-frame clones and leaves some out. The repertoire holds about 45,000 clones, with around 89% as singletons. Material for sequencing was peripheral blood. Every receptor here comes from a human donor in a cohort sampled during active COVID-19.

This clone occurred once. The gene calls are TRBV18 and TRBJ1-5; 7 bases map to TRBD1. Germline V gene sequence: CDR1 KGHSH, CDR2 LQKENI. This CDR3 spans 13 amino acids. Losses at the gene ends were 5 bases for V and 7 bases for J; bases not matched to a gene: 5. CDR3 in amino acids: CASSLGQSQPQHF. CDR3 coding DNA: TGTGCCAGCTCATTGGGACAGTCGCAGCCCCAGCATTTT.

The chain combines TRBV11-3 with TRBJ2-2; TRBD1 agrees at 9 bases. V shed 3 bases, J shed 3 bases, and the junction held 2 bases outside the gene matches. Germline CDR1 and CDR2: SGHNT and YENEEA. The length of the CDR3 is 15 residues. The CDR3 bases are TGTGCCAGCAGCTTGGGACAGGGAGACACCGGGGAGCTGTTTTTT. The encoded protein is CASSLGQGDTGELFF.

This chain joins TRBV10-3 and TRBJ2-1; tentative D call: TRBD2 (6 bases). The CDR3 spans 15 residues. The V gene lost 4 bases and the J gene lost 2 bases, with 12 bases spanning the gap. Germline V gene sequence: CDR1 ENHRY, CDR2 SYGVKD. The DNA of the CDR3 is TGTGCCATCAGTGGGGCCGGCGGGACCTACAATGAGCAGTTCTTC. Translation gives CAISGAGGTYNEQFF.

A few counts support this clone. The chain links TRBV3-1 (or the pseudogene TRBV3-2) to TRBJ2-3; 10 nucleotides match TRBD2. V dropped 0 bases and J dropped 2; count of bases not matched to a gene: 8. This CDR3 region has 18 residues. CDR1 and CDR2 from the germline V gene are LGHDT and YNNKEL (reference sequence). This CDR3 reads CASSQDLISGGNTDTQYF. In DNA, the CDR3 is TGTGCCAGCAGCCAAGACCTTATTAGCGGGGGGAACACAGATACGCAGTATTTT.

The chain joins TRBV2 to TRBJ2-2; 12 bases fit TRBD1. V shed 8 bases, J shed 5 bases, and the junction held 9 bases outside the gene matches. This CDR3 has 16 amino acids. CDR1 SNHLY and CDR2 FYNNEI come from the germline V gene. CDR3 protein: CASGGTGGAWTGELFF. CDR3 coding DNA: TGTGCCAGCGGCGGGACAGGGGGCGCGTGGACCGGGGAGCTGTTTTTT.

This rearrangement joins TRBV7-9 to TRBJ2-7; 10 bases agree with TRBD1. The CDR3 spans 14 residues. V lost 5 bases and J lost 3; bases outside the gene matches: 4. In germline, CDR1 is SEHNR, CDR2 FQNEAQ (reference sequence). The CDR3 DNA is TGTGCCAGCAGCCCTGGACAGGGGGGCTACGAGCAGTACTTC. This codes for CASSPGQGGYEQYF. The entire variable domain, with the rest obtained from reference TRBV7-9 and TRBJ2-7, is as follows: DTGVSQNPRHKITKRGQNVTFRCDPISEHNRLYWYRQTLGQGPEFLTYFQNEAQLEKSRLLSDRFSAERPKGSFSTLEIQRTEQGDSAMYLCASSPGQGGYEQYFGPGTRLTVT.

V usage is TRBV6-5 and J usage is TRBJ1-6, with a tentative D call TRBD1 (5 bases). This CDR3 is 13 amino acids long. The germline gives CDR1 MNHEY, CDR2 SVGAGI. V lost 5 bases and J lost 4, with 6 bases in between. The CDR3 nucleotides read TGTGCCAGCAGTAGACAGTATAATTCACCCCTCCACTTT. Translated, it gives CASSRQYNSPLHF.